This T cell receptor beta chain was sequenced in a study of cytomegalovirus exposure and HLA in healthy donors. Vbeta (60) and Jbeta (13) primers were used in the PCR. Measured with immunoSEQ multiplex PCR; TCRdb has only the in-frame clones, and not every one. The sample features around 120,000 clones, with roughly 3.5% in its top ten. This CDR3 has 15 amino acids. CDR1 SGHDT and CDR2 YYEEEE come from the germline V gene. The source material was PBMCs. The chain uses TRBV5-6 and TRBJ2-5, with D possibly TRBD2 on 6 matching bases. The last part of the DNA fits TRBJ2-7 better; the J call may be wrong. The sequence was obtained from a man younger than 30 in good health and CMV-seronegative. The CDR3: CASSPGLFGSYEQYF. CDR3 DNA: TGTGCCAGCAGCCCGGGACTTTTCGGCTCCTACGAGCAGTACTTC.